The next 27 T cell receptor beta chains were all read from a single sample in a study of cytomegalovirus exposure and HLA in healthy donors. This PCR relied on a set of 60 Vbeta primers and 13 Jbeta primers. TCRdb keeps only in-frame clones here, not all; method: immunoSEQ multiplex PCR. The sample carries 150,000 to 200,000 clones, over 70% recorded once. Sequenced material: PBMCs. The receptors were gathered from a woman aged 45-65 years in good health and CMV-seropositive.

This clone occurred once. The rearrangement joins TRBV9 to TRBJ1-2, with D maybe TRBD1 (6 bases). CDR3 length: 12 amino acids. V lost 4 bases to trimming and J lost 6 bases, with 10 bases between them. Germline V gives CDR1 SGDLS, CDR2 YYNGEE. CDR3 DNA: TGTGCCAGCAGCCAACAGGGTCATGGCTACACCTTC. Its protein product is CASSQQGHGYTF.

V gene TRBV4-3 combines with J gene TRBJ2-3; 9 positions agree with TRBD2. Germline CDR1 reads LGHNA; CDR2 reads YSLEER. The V gene end was trimmed by 1 base and the J gene end by 4 bases; junction bases not matched to a gene: 6. The CDR3 is 16 amino acids. CDR3 DNA sequence: TGCGCCAGCAGCCAAGGGGCGGGAGGGCTGGCAGATACGCAGTATTTT. Residues: CASSQGAGGLADTQYF.

The chain has TRBV20-1 and TRBJ1-4; D is undetermined. The CDR3 totals 11 residues. V was clipped by 1 base and J by 5 bases, with 2 bases between them. CDR1 is DFQATT, CDR2 SNEGSKA, per germline (reference sequence). Here the CDR3 reads CSARANEKLFF. DNA of the CDR3: TGCAGTGCTAGAGCGAATGAAAAACTGTTTTTT.

This sequence joins TRBV5-1 and TRBJ1-1; unclear D gene. Trimming shortened V by 0 bases and J by 6 bases, and 12 bases separated the two germline ends. Germline V gives CDR1 SGHRS, CDR2 YFSETQ. This CDR3 has 14 amino acids. The DNA of the CDR3 is TGCGCCAGCAGCTTGGCGGCAGCCGAGGCTGAAGCTTTCTTT. It translates to CASSLAAAEAEAFF. The full variable domain, completed using reference TRBV5-1 and TRBJ1-1, is KAGVTQTPRYLIKTRGQQVTLSCSPISGHRSVSWYQQTPGQGLQFLFEYFSETQRNKGNFPGRFSGRQFSNSRSEMNVSTLELGDSALYLCASSLAAAEAEAFFGQGTRLTVV.

The chain recombines TRBV5-4 with TRBJ1-1; possibly TRBD1 for D (5 bases). This CDR3 contains 15 residues. CDR1 and CDR2 from the germline V gene are SGHNT and YYREEE (reference sequence). Trimming took 5 bases from V and 3 from J, leaving 17 bases between them. CDR3 protein: CASSPIAGGDTEAFF. CDR3 DNA sequence: TGTGCCAGCAGTCCTATTGCCGGGGGGGACACTGAAGCTTTCTTT.

The chain recombines TRBV28 with TRBJ2-3; D unresolved. The germline CDR1 and CDR2 sequences are MDHEN and SYDVKM. This CDR3 is 13 amino acids long. V was clipped by 10 bases and J by 2 bases, with 13 bases between them. CDR3 protein: CATGGLYTDTQYF. CDR3 DNA sequence: TGTGCCACAGGTGGCTTATACACAGATACGCAGTATTTT.

The V call is TRBV5-1, the J call TRBJ2-5, with 11 nucleotides matching TRBD2. Germline trimming cut 3 bases from V and 3 bases from J; bases unmatched to any gene: 7. The CDR3 extends over 16 amino acids. Germline V lookup: CDR1 SGHRS, CDR2 YFSETQ. The chain's CDR3 is CASSWGRGLAEETQYF. The CDR3 bases are TGCGCCAGCAGCTGGGGCAGGGGACTAGCGGAAGAGACCCAGTACTTC.

This clone was picked up one time. A read error may account for a junction end that differs from germline. The V call is TRBV13, the J call TRBJ2-7; 7 bases agree with TRBD1. Looked up from germline, CDR1 is PRHDT and CDR2 is FYEKMQ (reference sequence). This CDR3 region has 12 residues. The CDR3 loop is CASSLRGGRKDF. In DNA form, the CDR3 reads TGTGCCAGCAGCTTAAGAGGGGGCAGGAAAGACTTC. The full variable domain, its missing parts supplied by reference TRBV13 and TRBJ2-7, is AAGVIQSPRHLIKEKRETATLKCYPIPRHDTVYWYQQGPGQDPQFLISFYEKMQSDKGSIPDRFSAQQFSDYHSELNMSSLELGDSALYFCASSLRGGRKDFGPGTRLTVT.

This rearrangement joins TRBV5-1 to TRBJ1-5, with unresolved D. Germline loops: CDR1 SGHRS, CDR2 YFSETQ. The V gene lost 0 bases and the J gene lost 3 bases, with 13 bases spanning the gap. This CDR3 contains 16 residues. CDR3 loop: CASSLGPTSNNQPQHF. The CDR3 region has the DNA TGCGCCAGCAGCTTGGGCCCGACATCGAACAATCAGCCCCAGCATTTT. Full variable domain (missing parts from reference TRBV5-1 and TRBJ1-5): KAGVTQTPRYLIKTRGQQVTLSCSPISGHRSVSWYQQTPGQGLQFLFEYFSETQRNKGNFPGRFSGRQFSNSRSEMNVSTLELGDSALYLCASSLGPTSNNQPQHFGDGTRLSIL.

This clone was observed a handful of times. V and J are TRBV7-2 and TRBJ1-2; 7 bases agree with TRBD1. CDR3 length: 16 amino acids. Germline CDR1 is SGHTA and CDR2 is FQGNSA. V lost 4 bases, J lost 7 bases, and 15 bases stayed unmatched. CDR3 protein: CASSSQGGIGMAGYTF. The CDR3, as DNA: TGTGCCAGCAGCTCCCAGGGGGGAATCGGTATGGCTGGCTACACCTTC.

The chain joins TRBV5-1 to TRBJ1-2; TRBD1 agrees at 9 bases. This CDR3 spans 15 amino acids. With 4 bases clipped from V and 6 bases from J, the junction kept 10 bases outside the gene matches. Germline V CDR1 and CDR2: SGHRS, YFSETQ. CDR3 nucleotides: TGCGCCAGCAGCCCACAGGGGGCGCCTGAAGATGGCTACACCTTC. This encodes CASSPQGAPEDGYTF.

This clone has just a few counts. This chain joins TRBV11-3 and TRBJ1-1, with 7 bases matching TRBD1. CDR3 size: 14 residues. Germline V gives CDR1 SGHNT, CDR2 YENEEA. V lost 6 bases to trimming and J lost 1 base; unmatched junction nucleotides: 5. The CDR3 region has the DNA TGTGCCAGCAGACCCGGACAGGAGAACACTGAAGCTTTCTTT. Protein sequence: CASRPGQENTEAFF.

J is TRBJ2-3 and V is TRBV4-1, with D possibly TRBD2 on 7 matching bases. CDR3 length equals 16 residues. CDR1 and CDR2 from the germline V gene are MGHRA and YSYEKL. Trimming left V 3 bases short and J 5 bases short, with 18 bases between. The CDR3 DNA is TGCGCCAGCAGCCAGGTCCGGGGGCGGGAGATAGATACGCAGTATTTT. This codes for CASSQVRGREIDTQYF.

The chain has TRBV30 and TRBJ2-5; TRBD1 aligns across 7 bases. The CDR3 is 12 amino acids. The V and J ends lost 0 bases and 9 bases, in that order; junction bases with no gene match: 4. Germline lookup yields CDR1 GTSNPN and CDR2 SVGIG (reference sequence). CDR3 DNA sequence: TGTGCCTGGAGTGTGGGACAGAAGGCCCAGTACTTC. Its protein product is CAWSVGQKAQYF.

The genes are TRBV29-1 and TRBJ2-5; perhaps TRBD1 as D (5 bases). Germline CDR1 reads SQVTM; CDR2 reads ANQGSEA. The V end was cut by 7 bases, the J end by 4 bases, with 13 bases between. This CDR3 contains 12 residues. CDR3 amino acids: CSELGQSETQYF. CDR3 coding DNA: TGCAGCGAGTTGGGGCAGTCAGAGACCCAGTACTTC.

The V and J genes are TRBV9 and TRBJ1-1; D is unresolved. The CDR3 consists of 14 residues. Trimming shortened V by 0 bases and J by 2 bases, and 8 bases separated the two germline ends. The germline CDR1 and CDR2 sequences are SGDLS and YYNGEE. Here the CDR3 reads CASSVASGNTEAFF. DNA for the CDR3: TGTGCCAGCAGCGTAGCTAGCGGCAACACTGAAGCTTTCTTT.

The chain recombines TRBV21-1 with TRBJ1-5. TRBV21-1 is listed as a pseudogene. The CDR3 loop spans 16 amino acids. CDR3 coding DNA: TGTGCCAGCAGCAAAGCGCGAGGTAAACGCAATCAGCCCCAGCATTTT. This translates into CASSKARGKRNQPQHF.

This clone has only a few counts. The CDR3 DNA sequence: TGTGCCAGCAGCTTGGTCTATCGGGGCACCGGGGAGCTGTTTTTT. Its translation is CASSLVYRGTGELFF. The V call is TRBV5-4, the J call TRBJ2-2; maybe TRBD2 (5 bases). This CDR3 region has 15 residues. The germline V gene encodes CDR1 SGHNT and CDR2 YYREEE (reference sequence). V was pared by 0 bases and J by 4 bases, with 10 bases between.

V gene TRBV6-5 combines with J gene TRBJ1-5; TRBD1 matches at 8 bases. This CDR3 has 15 residues. Germline lookup yields CDR1 MNHEY and CDR2 SVGAGI. The ends lost 6 bases at V and 7 bases at J; junction bases unmatched: 11. In DNA, the CDR3 is TGTGCCAGCAGCTTGACAGGGGAGAGAAGGCAGCCCCAGCATTTT. This sequence encodes CASSLTGERRQPQHF.

The chain carries TRBV28 and TRBJ2-7, with D tentatively TRBD1 (6 bases). Germline V gives CDR1 MDHEN, CDR2 SYDVKM. Trimming took 8 bases from V and 0 from J, leaving 17 bases between them. This CDR3 comprises 15 residues. CDR3 sequence: CASVEQGPSSYEQYF. CDR3 in DNA: TGTGCCAGCGTGGAGCAGGGGCCCAGCTCCTACGAGCAGTACTTC.

This clone was picked up a small number of times. The chain uses TRBV6-1 and TRBJ1-2; D might be TRBD1 (5 bases). Trimming left V 4 bases short and J 6 bases short, with 21 bases between. There are 16 residues in the CDR3. Germline assignment: CDR1 MNHNS and CDR2 SASEGT. The DNA of the CDR3 is TGTGCCAGCAGTGGGTGGGTACAGGCCGGTACCAATGGCTACACCTTC. Its translation: CASSGWVQAGTNGYTF.

V usage is TRBV5-4 and J usage is TRBJ2-3; D is unclear. Germline V gene data show CDR1 as SGHNT and CDR2 as YYREEE (reference sequence). V was trimmed by 5 bases and J by 7 bases, leaving 14 bases between them. The CDR3 loop spans 13 amino acids. This CDR3 reads CASSFQDFNTQYF. The CDR3 nucleotides are TGTGCCAGCAGTTTTCAAGACTTCAATACGCAGTATTTT.

This chain joins TRBV29-1 and TRBJ1-1; TRBD1 aligns across 8 bases. Germline values: CDR1 SQVTM, CDR2 ANQGSEA. CDR3 size: 16 residues. The ends lost 5 bases at V and 2 bases at J; junction bases unmatched: 13. This chain's CDR3 is CSVQDRALVTNTEAFF. CDR3 in DNA: TGCAGCGTTCAGGACAGGGCACTCGTCACTAACACTGAAGCTTTCTTT.

This chain uses TRBV7-6 with TRBJ2-5, with 8 bases that match TRBD2. V trimming: 6 bases; J trimming: 3 bases; junction bases outside the gene matches: 9. Germline V CDR1 and CDR2: SGHVS, FNYEAQ. This CDR3 region has 15 residues. CDR3 DNA: TGTGCCAGCAGTCCCGGACTAGCAGAGGAAGAGACCCAGTACTTC. Translation: CASSPGLAEEETQYF. Based on the CDR3 plus reference TRBV7-6 and TRBJ2-5, the full variable domain is GAGVSQSPRYKVTKRGQDVALRCDPISGHVSLYWYRQALGQGPEFLTYFNYEAQQDKSGLPNDRFSAERPEGSISTLTIQRTEQRDSAMYRCASSPGLAEEETQYFGPGTRLLVL.

This chain joins TRBV10-3 and TRBJ1-3; TRBD1 matches at 7 bases. In germline, CDR1 is ENHRY, CDR2 SYGVKD. The CDR3 has 17 amino acids. V lost 6 bases to trimming and J lost 0 bases; unmatched junction nucleotides: 11. This chain's CDR3 is CAISWEAGQISGNTIYF. CDR3 coding DNA: TGTGCCATCAGCTGGGAGGCGGGACAGATCTCTGGAAACACCATATATTTT.

This clone was seen once. The V and J genes are TRBV7-9 and TRBJ1-4; 7 bases align to TRBD1. The CDR3 is 16 amino acids. The V and J ends lost 1 base and 0 bases, in that order; junction bases with no gene match: 2. Germline loops: CDR1 SEHNR, CDR2 FQNEAQ (reference sequence). The CDR3 sequence is CASSLVRGTTNEKLFF. CDR3 nucleotide sequence: TGTGCCAGCAGCTTAGTCAGGGGGACAACTAATGAAAAACTGTTTTTT.

About this clone itself: Other DNA sequences in this specimen translate into the identical CDR3. The chain uses TRBV5-1 and TRBJ2-3, with 11 bases matching TRBD2. The germline gives CDR1 SGHRS, CDR2 YFSETQ. This CDR3 has 14 amino acids. V was pared by 0 bases and J by 6 bases, with 0 bases of the junction left unmatched. The CDR3 sequence is CASSLGLAGDTQYF. The CDR3, as DNA: TGCGCCAGCAGCTTGGGACTAGCGGGGGATACGCAGTATTTT.